This T cell receptor beta chain was sequenced during a study of identical twins. General study points: Findings came from cross-sectional statistics, without long-term follow-up of donors. Fewer insertions were carried by abundant cord blood beta clonotypes, but none was seen in memory repertoires.

This clonotype was recorded many times. Its specificity is not known. TCRdb redid the calling of the 5' RACE reads with MiXCR, one entry per CDR3 protein. This table has about 260,000 distinct CDR3 sequences, roughly 7% appearing once. The CDR3 has 15 amino acids. Germline trimming cut 5 bases from V and 10 bases from J; bases unmatched to any gene: 9. From germline, CDR1 is MNHEY and CDR2 SVGEGT. A further study also used this sample, focusing on yellow fever vaccine responses in identical twins. That source adds: Twins reportedly showed a vaccine T cell response that seemed partly convergent and partly personalized.

This sequence originates from a woman aged 18-29 years in good health. The V gene is TRBV6-2 or TRBV6-3, the J gene TRBJ2-1; 12 bases line up with TRBD2. The specimen sequenced was memory (CD45RO+) T cells sorted from blood. CDR3 nucleotides: TGTGCCAGCAGTCCGACTAGCGGGGGTGCGTTGGAGCAGTTCTTC. Encoded protein: CASSPTSGGALEQFF.